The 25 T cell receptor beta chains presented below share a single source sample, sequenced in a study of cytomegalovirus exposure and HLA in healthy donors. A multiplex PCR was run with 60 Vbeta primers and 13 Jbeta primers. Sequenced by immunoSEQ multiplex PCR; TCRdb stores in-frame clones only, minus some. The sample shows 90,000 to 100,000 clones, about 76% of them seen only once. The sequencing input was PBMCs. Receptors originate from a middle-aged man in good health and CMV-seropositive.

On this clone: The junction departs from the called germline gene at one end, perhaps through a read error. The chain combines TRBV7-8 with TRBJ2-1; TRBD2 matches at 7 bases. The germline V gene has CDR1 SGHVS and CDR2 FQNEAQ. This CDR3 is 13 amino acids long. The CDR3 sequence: CASSSPASAGMIF. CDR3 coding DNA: TGTGCCAGCAGCTCGCCCGCCTCAGCGGGAATGATCTTC.

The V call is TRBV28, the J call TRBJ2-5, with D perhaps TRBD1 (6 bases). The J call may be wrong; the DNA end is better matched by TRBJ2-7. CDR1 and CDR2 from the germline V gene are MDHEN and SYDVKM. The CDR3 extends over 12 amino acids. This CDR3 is CASSVRGYEQYF. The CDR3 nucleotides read TGTGCCAGCAGCGTCAGGGGCTACGAGCAGTACTTC.

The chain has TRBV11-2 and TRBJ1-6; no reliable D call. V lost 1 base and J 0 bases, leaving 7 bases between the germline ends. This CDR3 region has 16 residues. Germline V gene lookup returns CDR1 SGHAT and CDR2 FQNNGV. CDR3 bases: TGTGCCAGCAGCTTAGTGCCGAGCTCCTATAATTCACCCCTCCACTTT. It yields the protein CASSLVPSSYNSPLHF. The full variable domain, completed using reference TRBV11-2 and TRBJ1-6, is EAGVAQSPRYKIIEKRQSVAFWCNPISGHATLYWYQQILGQGPKLLIQFQNNGVVDDSQLPKDRFSAERLKGVDSTLKIQPAKLEDSAVYLCASSLVPSSYNSPLHFGNGTRLTVT.

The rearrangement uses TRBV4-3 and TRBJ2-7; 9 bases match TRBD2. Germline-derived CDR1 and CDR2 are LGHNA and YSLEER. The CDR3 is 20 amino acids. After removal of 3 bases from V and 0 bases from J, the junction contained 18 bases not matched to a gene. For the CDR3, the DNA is TGCGCCAGCAGCCACAAACTAACTAGCGGGTTGAATACCGCCTCCTACGAGCAGTACTTC. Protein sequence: CASSHKLTSGLNTASYEQYF.

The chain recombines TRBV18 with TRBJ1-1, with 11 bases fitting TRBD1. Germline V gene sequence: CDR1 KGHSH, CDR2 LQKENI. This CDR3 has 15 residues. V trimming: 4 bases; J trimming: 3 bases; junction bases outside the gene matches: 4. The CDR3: CASSQPGQGDTEAFF. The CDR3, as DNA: TGTGCCAGCTCACAGCCGGGACAGGGGGACACTGAAGCTTTCTTT. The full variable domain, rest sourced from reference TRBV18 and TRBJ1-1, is NAGVMQNPRHLVRRRGQEARLRCSPMKGHSHVYWYRQLPEEGLKFMVYLQKENIIDESGMPKERFSAEFPKEGPSILRIQQVVRGDSAAYFCASSQPGQGDTEAFFGQGTRLTVV.

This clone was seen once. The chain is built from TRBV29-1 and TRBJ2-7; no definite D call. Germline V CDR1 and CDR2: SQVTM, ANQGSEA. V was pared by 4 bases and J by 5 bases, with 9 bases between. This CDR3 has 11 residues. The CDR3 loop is CSVGVLDEQYF. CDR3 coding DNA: TGCAGCGTTGGTGTCCTAGACGAGCAGTACTTC.

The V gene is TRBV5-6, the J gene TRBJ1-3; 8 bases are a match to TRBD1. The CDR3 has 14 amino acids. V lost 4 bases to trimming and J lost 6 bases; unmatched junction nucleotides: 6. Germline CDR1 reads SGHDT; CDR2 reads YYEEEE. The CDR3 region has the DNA TGTGCCAGCAGCCAGGACAGGGCTGAAAACACCATATATTTT. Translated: CASSQDRAENTIYF.

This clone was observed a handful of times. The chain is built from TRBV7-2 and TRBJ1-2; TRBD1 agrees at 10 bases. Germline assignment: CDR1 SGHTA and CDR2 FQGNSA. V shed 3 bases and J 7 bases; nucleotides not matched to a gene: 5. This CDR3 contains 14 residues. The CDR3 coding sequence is TGTGCCAGCAGCTTCGGGACAGGGGCTCGTGGCTACACCTTC. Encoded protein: CASSFGTGARGYTF. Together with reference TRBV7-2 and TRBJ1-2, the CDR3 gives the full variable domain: GAGVSQSPSNKVTEKGKDVELRCDPISGHTALYWYRQSLGQGLEFLIYFQGNSAPDKSGLPSDRFSAERTGGSVSTLTIQRTQQEDSAVYLCASSFGTGARGYTFGSGTRLTVV.

DNA of the CDR3: TGTGCCAGCAGTCCCTCCGGCCAAGAGACCCAGTACTTC. Its translation is CASSPSGQETQYF. The chain has TRBV6-5 and TRBJ2-5; D is unclear. CDR3 length equals 13 residues. Germline CDR1 MNHEY, CDR2 SVGAGI. V was trimmed by 5 bases and J by 1 base, leaving 8 bases between them.

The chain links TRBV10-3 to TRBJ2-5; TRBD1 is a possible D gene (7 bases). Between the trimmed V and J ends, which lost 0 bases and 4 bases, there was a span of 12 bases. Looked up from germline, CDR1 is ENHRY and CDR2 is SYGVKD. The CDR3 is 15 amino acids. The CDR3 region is CAISESRQGGETQYF. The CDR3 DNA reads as TGTGCCATCAGTGAGTCTCGACAGGGAGGAGAGACCCAGTACTTC.

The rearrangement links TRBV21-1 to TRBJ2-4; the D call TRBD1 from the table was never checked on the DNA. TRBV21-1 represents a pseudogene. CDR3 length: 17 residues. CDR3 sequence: CARYRDRVKLAKNIQYF. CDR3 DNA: TGTGCCAGGTACCGGGACAGGGTAAAATTAGCCAAAAACATTCAGTACTTC.

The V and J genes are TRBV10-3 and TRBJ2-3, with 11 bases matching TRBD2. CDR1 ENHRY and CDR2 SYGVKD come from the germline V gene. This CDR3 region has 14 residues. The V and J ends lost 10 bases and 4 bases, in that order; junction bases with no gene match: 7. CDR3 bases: TGTGCCACCATTAGCGGGGGGGTTTCAGATACGCAGTATTTT. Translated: CATISGGVSDTQYF.

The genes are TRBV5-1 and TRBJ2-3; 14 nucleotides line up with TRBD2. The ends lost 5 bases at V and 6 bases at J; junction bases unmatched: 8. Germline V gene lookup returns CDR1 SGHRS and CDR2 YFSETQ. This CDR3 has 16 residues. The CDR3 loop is CASRIGTSGGVDTQYF. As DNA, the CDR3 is TGCGCCAGCAGGATAGGGACTAGCGGGGGAGTCGATACGCAGTATTTT.

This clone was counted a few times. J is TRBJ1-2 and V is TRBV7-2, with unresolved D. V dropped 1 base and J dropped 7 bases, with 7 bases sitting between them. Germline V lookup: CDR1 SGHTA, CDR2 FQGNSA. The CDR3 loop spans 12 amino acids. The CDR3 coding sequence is TGTGCCAGCAGCTTAGGACCAGGTGGCTACACCTTC. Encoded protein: CASSLGPGGYTF.

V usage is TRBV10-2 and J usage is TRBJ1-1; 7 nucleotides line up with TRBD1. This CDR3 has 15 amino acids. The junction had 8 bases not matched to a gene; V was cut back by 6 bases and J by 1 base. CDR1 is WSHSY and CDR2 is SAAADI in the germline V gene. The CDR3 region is CASRAAGQWNTEAFF. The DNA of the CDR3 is TGCGCCAGCAGGGCCGCGGGACAGTGGAACACTGAAGCTTTCTTT.

This chain's CDR3 is CASTAGNQPQHF. The DNA of the CDR3 is TGTGCCAGCACCGCAGGGAATCAGCCCCAGCATTTT. J is TRBJ1-5 and V is TRBV28; a possible D gene is TRBD1 (5 bases). Trimming shortened V by 7 bases and J by 4 bases, and 8 bases separated the two germline ends. The CDR3 extends over 12 amino acids. CDR1 and CDR2 (germline): MDHEN, SYDVKM.

The CDR3 region is CASSQRLPYYEQYF. In DNA form, the CDR3 reads TGTGCCAGCAGCCAGAGGCTACCCTACTACGAGCAGTACTTC. The chain has TRBV14 and TRBJ2-7; D is ambiguous. CDR1 SGHDN and CDR2 FVKESK come from the germline V gene. The CDR3 extends over 14 amino acids. Trimming took 3 bases from V and 3 from J, leaving 12 bases between them.

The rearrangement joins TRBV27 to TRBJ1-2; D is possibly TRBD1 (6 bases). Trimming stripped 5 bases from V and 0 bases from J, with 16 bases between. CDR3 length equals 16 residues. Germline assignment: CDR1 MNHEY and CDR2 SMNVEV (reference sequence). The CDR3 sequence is CASSTLGQITNYGYTF. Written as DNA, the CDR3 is TGTGCCAGCAGTACCCTTGGACAGATAACTAACTATGGCTACACCTTC.

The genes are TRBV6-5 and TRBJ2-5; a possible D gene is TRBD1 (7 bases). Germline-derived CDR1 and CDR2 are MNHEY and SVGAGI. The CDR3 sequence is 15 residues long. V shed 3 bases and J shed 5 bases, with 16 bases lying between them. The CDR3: CASSYVGGGGETQYF. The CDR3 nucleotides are TGTGCCAGCAGTTATGTAGGAGGGGGCGGTGAGACCCAGTACTTC.

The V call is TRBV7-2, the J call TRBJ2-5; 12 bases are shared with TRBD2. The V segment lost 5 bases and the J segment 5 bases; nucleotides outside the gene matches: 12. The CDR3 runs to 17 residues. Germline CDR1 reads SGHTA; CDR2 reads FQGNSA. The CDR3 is CASSPRRGLAGEETQYF. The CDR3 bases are TGTGCCAGCAGCCCTAGGCGGGGACTAGCGGGCGAGGAGACCCAGTACTTC.

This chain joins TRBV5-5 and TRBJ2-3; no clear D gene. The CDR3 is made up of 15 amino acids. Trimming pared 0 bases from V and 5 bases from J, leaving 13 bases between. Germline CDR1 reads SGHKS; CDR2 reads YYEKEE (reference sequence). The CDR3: CASSLGFTSGDTQYF. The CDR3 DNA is TGTGCCAGCAGCTTGGGTTTTACCTCAGGAGATACGCAGTATTTT.

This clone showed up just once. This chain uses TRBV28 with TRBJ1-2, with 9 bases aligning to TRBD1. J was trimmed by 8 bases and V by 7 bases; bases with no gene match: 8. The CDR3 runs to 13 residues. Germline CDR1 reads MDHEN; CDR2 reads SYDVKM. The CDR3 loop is CASNPGQGRGYTF. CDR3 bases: TGTGCCAGCAATCCGGGACAGGGAAGGGGCTACACCTTC.

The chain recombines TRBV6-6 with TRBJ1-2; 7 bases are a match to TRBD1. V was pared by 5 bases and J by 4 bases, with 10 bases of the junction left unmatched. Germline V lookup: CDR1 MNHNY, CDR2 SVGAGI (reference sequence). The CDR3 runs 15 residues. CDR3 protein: CASSIGGGLGYGYTF. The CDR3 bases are TGTGCCAGCAGTATAGGGGGCGGGTTAGGCTATGGCTACACCTTC.

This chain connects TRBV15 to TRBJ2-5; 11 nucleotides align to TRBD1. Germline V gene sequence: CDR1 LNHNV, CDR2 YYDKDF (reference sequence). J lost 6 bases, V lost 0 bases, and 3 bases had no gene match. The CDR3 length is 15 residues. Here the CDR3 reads CATSRDRDRGKTQYF. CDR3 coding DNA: TGTGCCACCAGCAGAGATAGGGACAGGGGGAAGACCCAGTACTTC.

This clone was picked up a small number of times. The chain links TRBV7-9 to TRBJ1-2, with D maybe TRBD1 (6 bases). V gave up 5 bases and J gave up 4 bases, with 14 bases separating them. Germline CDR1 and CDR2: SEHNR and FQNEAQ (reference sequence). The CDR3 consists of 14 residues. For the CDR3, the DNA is TGTGCCAGCAGCATACCCAGGGGAAGCTATGGCTACACCTTC. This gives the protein CASSIPRGSYGYTF.